The 15 T cell receptor beta chains in this list originate from one sample, sequenced in a study of Graves' ophthalmopathy and Graves' hyperthyroidism. From RNA, the CDR3 regions of TCR beta chains were amplified and sequenced. The authors performed first-round RT-PCR with HTBI primers and then a second-round multiplex PCR. TCRdb passed the multiplex PCR reads through MiXCR, listing each CDR3 protein once. The sample lists about 740,000 distinct CDR3 sequences; roughly 41% were seen once. Sequencing was carried out using peripheral blood. These receptor sequences come from an adult man with Graves' ophthalmopathy.

As regards this clonotype: This may be a read error, as it is one base from a much larger clone. The rearrangement joins TRBV11-2 to TRBJ2-7; D is tentatively TRBD1 or TRBD2 (5 bases each). V gave up 3 bases and J gave up 6 bases, with 15 bases separating them. Germline assignment: CDR1 SGHAT and CDR2 FQNNGV. The CDR3 covers 14 residues. The CDR3 reads CASSLGSQGAEQYF. CDR3 bases: TGTGCCAGCAGCTTGGGGAGCCAGGGCGCCGAGCAGTACTTC.

This clonotype was picked up a small number of times. The CDR3 DNA reads TGTGCCAGCAGCCACCTACAGGGTAGAGAGACCCAGTACTTC. Residues: CASSHLQGRETQYF. The rearrangement uses TRBV14 and TRBJ2-5, with D maybe TRBD1 (6 bases). CDR3 length: 14 amino acids. Between the trimmed V and J ends, which lost 3 bases and 4 bases, there was a span of 12 bases. CDR1 is SGHDN, CDR2 FVKESK, per germline.

This clonotype has only a few counts. CDR3 sequence reads: CASSSQGIQPQHF. DNA for the CDR3: TGTGCCAGCAGTTCACAGGGTATTCAGCCCCAGCATTTT. The rearrangement joins TRBV13 to TRBJ1-5, with a tentative D call TRBD1 (6 bases). The CDR3 consists of 13 residues. Deletions cut 6 bases from V and 6 bases from J, with 12 bases between. From germline, CDR1 is PRHDT and CDR2 FYEKMQ (reference sequence). The variable domain in full, with the rest retrieved from reference TRBV13 and TRBJ1-5, is AAGVIQSPRHLIKEKRETATLKCYPIPRHDTVYWYQQGPGQDPQFLISFYEKMQSDKGSIPDRFSAQQFSDYHSELNMSSLELGDSALYFCASSSQGIQPQHFGDGTRLSIL.

The V and J genes are TRBV5-6 and TRBJ1-4; weak D call: TRBD1 (5 bases). Trimming left V 0 bases short and J 6 bases short, with 9 bases between. The CDR3 length is 14 residues. Germline CDR1 is SGHDT and CDR2 is YYEEEE. The DNA for the CDR3 is TGTGCCAGCAGCTTGGTAGGGGCGGATGAAAAACTGTTTTTT. Translated, it gives CASSLVGADEKLFF. Full variable domain (remainder filled in from reference TRBV5-6 and TRBJ1-4): DAGVTQSPTHLIKTRGQQVTLRCSPKSGHDTVSWYQQALGQGPQFIFQYYEEEERQRGNFPDRFSGHQFPNYSSELNVNALLLGDSALYLCASSLVGADEKLFFGSGTQLSVL.

The V and J genes are TRBV7-9 and TRBJ2-3, with D uncertain. Germline CDR1 and CDR2: SEHNR and FQNEAQ (reference sequence). This CDR3 has 16 amino acids. The ends were cut back, 6 bases at V and 2 bases at J, with 18 bases in the middle. For the CDR3, the DNA is TGTGCCAGCAGTGAACTGCCGCCGACCCACACAGATACGCAGTATTTT. Its translation: CASSELPPTHTDTQYF.

This clonotype was found many times. V gene TRBV19 combines with J gene TRBJ1-1, with 8 bases lining up with TRBD1. V shed 5 bases and J 5 bases; nucleotides not matched to a gene: 7. Germline V gene data show CDR1 as LNHDA and CDR2 as SQIVND (reference sequence). CDR3 length equals 14 residues. For the CDR3, the DNA is TGTGCCAGTAGTTTCAGGGGGCGAAGAACTGAAGCTTTCTTT. It codes for CASSFRGRRTEAFF.

This clonotype was observed a few times. The chain carries TRBV14 and TRBJ2-7; no reliable D call. CDR1 is SGHDN, CDR2 FVKESK, per germline. Between the trimmed V and J ends, which lost 0 bases and 0 bases, there was a span of 6 bases. The CDR3 runs to 14 residues. The CDR3 DNA is TGTGCCAGCAGCCAAGATCTGAGCTCCTACGAGCAGTACTTC. This sequence encodes CASSQDLSSYEQYF.

The rearrangement uses TRBV19 and TRBJ1-5, with 8 bases aligning to TRBD1. V shed 1 base and J 11 bases; nucleotides not matched to a gene: 28. The CDR3 has 21 residues. CDR1 LNHDA and CDR2 SQIVND come from the germline V gene (reference sequence). CDR3 region: CASSIVRGPGKSRFGKIAQHF. The CDR3 nucleotides are TGTGCCAGTAGTATAGTCAGGGGGCCCGGCAAATCACGTTTCGGCAAAATAGCCCAGCATTTT.

This clonotype was recorded a few times. The V and J genes are TRBV12-3 or TRBV12-4 and TRBJ2-7; 8 bases agree with TRBD1. The CDR3 is made up of 14 amino acids. Trimming took 3 bases from V and 3 from J; bases not matched to a gene: 4. CDR3 nucleotide sequence: TGTGCCAGCAGTTTTTACAGGGGGAGCTACGAGCAGTACTTC. It translates to CASSFYRGSYEQYF.

The sample holds a few counts of this clonotype. The chain carries TRBV24-1 and TRBJ2-2; a weak D match, TRBD1 (6 bases). Germline-derived CDR1 and CDR2 are KGHDR and SFDVKD. V was cut by 2 bases and J by 0 bases, with 6 bases left in between. CDR3 length equals 15 residues. The CDR3 coding sequence is TGTGCCACCAGTGATTCAGGGGCGAACACCGGGGAGCTGTTTTTT. This gives the protein CATSDSGANTGELFF.

Many counts were recorded for this clonotype. This chain links TRBV7-9 with TRBJ2-5; no clear D. The V gene lost 5 bases and the J gene lost 5 bases, with 6 bases spanning the gap. CDR1 is SEHNR and CDR2 is FQNEAQ in the germline V gene (reference sequence). The CDR3 has 11 residues. In DNA, the CDR3 is TGTGCCAGCAGCCATGGGGAGACCCAGTACTTC. Protein sequence: CASSHGETQYF. Full variable domain (rest looked up from reference TRBV7-9 and TRBJ2-5): DTGVSQNPRHKITKRGQNVTFRCDPISEHNRLYWYRQTLGQGPEFLTYFQNEAQLEKSRLLSDRFSAERPKGSFSTLEIQRTEQGDSAMYLCASSHGETQYFGPGTRLLVL.

This chain joins TRBV6-1 and TRBJ2-7; D may be TRBD1 or TRBD2 (5 bases each). The CDR3 runs to 12 residues. Germline assignment: CDR1 MNHNS and CDR2 SASEGT. V shed 11 bases and J shed 4 bases, with 15 bases lying between them. CDR3: CARQTEDYEQYF. CDR3 nucleotides: TGTGCCCGACAGACGGAGGATTACGAGCAGTACTTC.

As concerns this clonotype: Only one base separates this from a far larger clonotype, so it likely reflects a read error. This chain links TRBV9 with TRBJ2-7, with 10 bases fitting TRBD1. This CDR3 has 14 residues. CDR1 is SGDLS, CDR2 YYNGEE, per germline. The trim removed 4 bases at V and 3 bases at J, leaving 4 bases unmatched. The CDR3: CASSPRDRGYEQYV. CDR3 DNA: TGTGCCAGCAGCCCTAGGGACAGGGGCTACGAGCAGTACGTC.

Points on this clonotype: A read error is likely, as this CDR3 ends without the conserved phenylalanine or tryptophan. The chain uses TRBV7-9 and TRBJ2-5; perhaps TRBD2 as D (5 bases). V was pared by 3 bases and J by 5 bases, with 16 bases between. Germline CDR1 reads SEHNR; CDR2 reads FQNEAQ (reference sequence). The CDR3 is 15 amino acids. CDR3 in DNA: TGTGCCAGCAGCTTGGACTCCACCCTGGGGGAGACCCAGTACGTC. This encodes CASSLDSTLGETQYV.

The V gene is TRBV11-2, the J gene TRBJ2-5, with D perhaps TRBD2 (6 bases). This CDR3 is 16 amino acids long. CDR1 and CDR2 (germline): SGHAT, FQNNGV. Trimming removed 5 bases at V and 4 bases at J, with 20 bases between. The CDR3 DNA reads TGTGCCAGCAGCCCCACCCCGGGACTGGGGTCAGAGACCCAGTACTTC. Its translation is CASSPTPGLGSETQYF.